This TCR beta chain comes out of a study of blood T cell repertoires in COVID-19. Study background: PBMCs, B-cell-depleted T cells, or T cells provided the cDNA or gDNA that made up the material.

With 5 bases removed from V and 6 bases from J, the gap between germline ends came to 4 bases. Germline-derived CDR1 and CDR2 are MGHDK and SYGVNS. The CDR3 is 10 amino acids. How the authors handled the data: Reference gene primer amplification in the assay estimated nucleated cell counts. The data were produced by immunoSEQ multiplex PCR, yet TCRdb's version contains in-frame clones alone and is incomplete. V and J calls plus clone size are reproduced from that table; the DNA served to infer D and trimming. The sample consists of more than 300,000 clones, 88% of them appearing once. The genes are TRBV25-1 and TRBJ1-2, with D unclear. This clonotype was obtained from a young woman who had recovered from COVID-19. What was sequenced was PBMCs or T cells enriched from blood (not recorded which). CDR3 sequence: CASSRDGYTF. DNA of the CDR3: TGTGCCAGCAGTCGGGATGGCTACACCTTC.